Each of the 29 T cell receptor beta chains below was sequenced from the same sample in a study of shared clonotypes between healthy human individuals. The data were produced by immunoSEQ multiplex PCR, yet TCRdb's version contains in-frame clones alone and is incomplete. The sample records approximately 2,000,000 clones, around 92% being singletons. Sequencing input: naive CD4+ T cells from PBMCs. Indicated subset: CD45RA+ positively selected. The receptors were sampled from a man between 18 and 35 years old in good health. Some clones in this sample may be carry-over from other donors' samples.

This sequence joins TRBV5-1 and TRBJ2-1; 12 bases fit TRBD2. Germline CDR1 reads SGHRS; CDR2 reads YFSETQ. This CDR3 region has 16 residues. After removal of 2 bases from V and 9 bases from J, the junction contained 9 bases not matched to a gene. The CDR3 region has the DNA TGCGCCAGCAGCTTAGAGCTAGCGGGAGGGCATGGTGAGCAGTTCTTC. Translation: CASSLELAGGHGEQFF.

The CDR3 protein is CASSYRGPGQQYF. In DNA form, the CDR3 reads TGTGCCAGCAGTTATCGTGGGCCCGGACAGCAGTACTTC. V and J are TRBV6-5 and TRBJ2-7; D not resolved. Per the germline V gene, CDR1 is MNHEY and CDR2 is SVGAGI. This CDR3 has 13 residues. V shed 3 bases and J shed 8 bases, with 14 bases lying between them.

The genes are TRBV7-9 and TRBJ1-1; 8 nucleotides line up with TRBD1. Germline V gene data show CDR1 as SEHNR and CDR2 as FQNEAQ (reference sequence). The CDR3 has 14 residues. The junction had 5 bases not matched to a gene; V was cut back by 4 bases and J by 4 bases. CDR3 sequence reads: CASSYDRGSTEAFF. CDR3 bases: TGTGCCAGCAGCTACGACAGGGGATCCACTGAAGCTTTCTTT. Full variable domain (outside the CDR3, taken from reference TRBV7-9 and TRBJ1-1): DTGVSQNPRHKITKRGQNVTFRCDPISEHNRLYWYRQTLGQGPEFLTYFQNEAQLEKSRLLSDRFSAERPKGSFSTLEIQRTEQGDSAMYLCASSYDRGSTEAFFGQGTRLTVV.

As concerns this clone: In the same sample, other DNA sequences code for this CDR3. In nucleotides, the CDR3 is TGCGCCAGCAGCGCGGGACACGGCCAAGAGACCCAGTACTTC. Protein: CASSAGHGQETQYF. The J gene is TRBJ2-5, the V gene TRBV5-1; D may correspond to TRBD1 or TRBD2 (6 bases each). The germline V gene has CDR1 SGHRS and CDR2 YFSETQ. The CDR3 consists of 14 residues. The ends were cut back, 4 bases at V and 1 base at J, with 11 bases in the middle.

The chain has TRBV6-1 and TRBJ2-5; 7 bases map to TRBD2. Germline-derived CDR1 and CDR2 are MNHNS and SASEGT. The CDR3 has 17 amino acids. The V gene end was trimmed by 3 bases and the J gene end by 5 bases; junction bases not matched to a gene: 15. The CDR3: CASSDLNRGVRGETQYF. The CDR3 bases are TGTGCCAGCAGTGATCTCAATCGGGGGGTTAGAGGGGAGACCCAGTACTTC.

In DNA form, the CDR3 reads TGTGCCAGCAGTTCGCCCCGGACTAGCGGCACAGATACGCAGTATTTT. The encoded protein is CASSSPRTSGTDTQYF. The V and J genes are TRBV27 and TRBJ2-3, with 9 nucleotides matching TRBD2. The germline V gene has CDR1 MNHEY and CDR2 SMNVEV (reference sequence). The CDR3 runs 16 residues. Trimming cost V 4 bases and J 1 base; bases outside gene matches: 6.

The chain carries TRBV5-4 and TRBJ1-2; TRBD1 matches 7 bases. The CDR3 totals 17 residues. Per germline, CDR1 SGHNT and CDR2 YYREEE (reference sequence). Trimming at V came to 1 base and at J to 0 bases, leaving 9 bases not matched to a gene. The DNA for the CDR3 is TGTGCCAGCAGCTTGCCTGGCAGGGGGGGAGCTAACTATGGCTACACCTTC. Protein product: CASSLPGRGGANYGYTF.

The gene calls are TRBV5-4 and TRBJ2-7; D uncertain. Germline V CDR1 and CDR2: SGHNT, YYREEE (reference sequence). The CDR3 covers 14 residues. Trimming shortened V by 1 base and J by 3 bases, and 11 bases separated the two germline ends. The CDR3 sequence: CASSLSSVNYEQYF. The CDR3 DNA reads TGTGCCAGCAGCTTGAGTTCCGTAAACTACGAGCAGTACTTC. Looking up the rest from reference TRBV5-4 and TRBJ2-7 gives the full variable domain: ETGVTQSPTHLIKTRGQQVTLRCSSQSGHNTVSWYQQALGQGPQFIFQYYREEENGRGNFPPRFSGLQFPNYSSELNVNALELDDSALYLCASSLSSVNYEQYFGPGTRLTVT.

Worth noting for this clone: Other DNA sequences of this sample code for an identical CDR3. This sequence joins TRBV5-1 and TRBJ2-1, with a possible D match to TRBD1 (5 bases). This CDR3 is 15 amino acids long. The V end was cut by 2 bases, the J end by 0 bases, with 9 bases between. Germline V gives CDR1 SGHRS, CDR2 YFSETQ. CDR3 coding DNA: TGCGCCAGCAGCTTCCGACAGAGCTCCTACAATGAGCAGTTCTTC. As protein: CASSFRQSSYNEQFF.

This clone was seen a single time. This chain joins TRBV28 and TRBJ1-1; D call uncertain. This CDR3 spans 13 amino acids. Trimming took off 6 bases at V and 4 bases at J, with 12 bases between the two ends. The V gene's germline CDR1 is MDHEN and CDR2 SYDVKM. The DNA of the CDR3 is TGTGCCAGCAGCAGATGGGTTGGCACTGAAGCTTTCTTT. Translated: CASSRWVGTEAFF.

The rearrangement joins TRBV28 to TRBJ1-5, with D possibly TRBD1 on 5 matching bases. Germline values: CDR1 MDHEN, CDR2 SYDVKM. Trimming cost V 8 bases and J 0 bases, with 14 bases left between them. The CDR3 spans 15 residues. The CDR3: CASGGTAYSNQPQHF. CDR3 nucleotides: TGTGCCAGCGGGGGGACGGCATATAGCAATCAGCCCCAGCATTTT.

The chain carries TRBV7-9 and TRBJ1-2, with TRBD1 matching 9 bases. J was trimmed by 2 bases and V by 2 bases; bases with no gene match: 6. CDR3 size: 16 residues. Germline V CDR1 and CDR2: SEHNR, FQNEAQ (reference sequence). The CDR3 DNA reads TGTGCCAGCAGCTTACGGGGACAGGGAGGAAACTATGGCTACACCTTC. Protein: CASSLRGQGGNYGYTF.

Comments on this clone: Other DNA sequences in this sample translate to the same CDR3. The J gene is TRBJ1-1, the V gene TRBV29-1; D remains ambiguous. Germline V CDR1 and CDR2: SQVTM, ANQGSEA. The CDR3 is 13 amino acids. The V gene lost 4 bases and the J gene lost 0 bases, with 9 bases spanning the gap. The CDR3 sequence is CSVAGIMNTEAFF. CDR3 in DNA: TGCAGCGTTGCCGGGATTATGAACACTGAAGCTTTCTTT.

The gene calls are TRBV6-4 and TRBJ1-5, with D possibly TRBD1 on 6 matching bases. The CDR3 runs 13 residues. From germline, CDR1 is MRHNA and CDR2 SNTAGT. Trimming took off 8 bases at V and 7 bases at J, with 15 bases between the two ends. The chain's CDR3 is CASRDKRSQPQHF. The CDR3 DNA sequence: TGTGCCAGCCGGGACAAACGTTCGCAGCCCCAGCATTTT.

About this clone: Other DNA sequences in this specimen translate into the identical CDR3. The chain combines TRBV7-2 with TRBJ1-5, with D possibly matching TRBD1 (5 bases). CDR3 size: 14 residues. Trimming took off 4 bases at V and 2 bases at J, with 9 bases between the two ends. The V gene's germline CDR1 is SGHTA and CDR2 FQGNSA. CDR3 nucleotide sequence: TGTGCCAGCAGCTCGGGACTTGGCAATCAGCCCCAGCATTTT. This gives the protein CASSSGLGNQPQHF.

The table lists this clone with a count of one. The rearrangement uses TRBV5-1 and TRBJ1-1; no clear D gene. V was cut by 4 bases and J by 4 bases, with 14 bases left in between. The CDR3 covers 14 residues. The germline V gene encodes CDR1 SGHRS and CDR2 YFSETQ. The CDR3, as DNA: TGCGCCAGCAGCGGCGGAGGTTTGGGCACTGAAGCTTTCTTT. This translates into CASSGGGLGTEAFF.

In the case of this clone: Other nucleotide sequences in the sample specify the same CDR3. V usage is TRBV7-2 and J usage is TRBJ2-5; TRBD1 is a possible D gene (5 bases). V was clipped by 3 bases and J by 5 bases, with 13 bases between them. Germline CDR1 and CDR2: SGHTA and FQGNSA. CDR3 size: 14 residues. CDR3 DNA sequence: TGTGCCAGCAGCTTGGGGCAGACTGGCGAGACCCAGTACTTC. The encoded protein is CASSLGQTGETQYF. Complete variable domain (other parts from reference TRBV7-2 and TRBJ2-5): GAGVSQSPSNKVTEKGKDVELRCDPISGHTALYWYRQSLGQGLEFLIYFQGNSAPDKSGLPSDRFSAERTGGSVSTLTIQRTQQEDSAVYLCASSLGQTGETQYFGPGTRLLVL.

The CDR3 bases are TGCGCCAGCAGTGAGTATGCGGGACGGACTACAGATACGCAGTATTTT. This sequence encodes CASSEYAGRTTDTQYF. This rearrangement joins TRBV10-1 to TRBJ2-3; maybe TRBD2 (6 bases). Germline V CDR1 and CDR2: WNHNN, SYGVQD (reference sequence). CDR3 size: 16 residues. V was shortened by 1 base and J by 3 bases, with 14 bases between the two germline ends.

The V and J genes are TRBV6-4 and TRBJ1-2, with D hard to call. Germline loops: CDR1 MRHNA, CDR2 SNTAGT. The CDR3 has 12 amino acids. V was shortened by 3 bases and J by 5 bases, with 7 bases between the two germline ends. The CDR3 is CASSERGYGYTF. The CDR3 DNA follows: TGTGCCAGCAGTGAGCGCGGATATGGCTACACCTTC.

In this sample, this clone turned up a few times. V and J are TRBV6-1 and TRBJ2-1; TRBD2 matches at 9 bases. The CDR3 consists of 14 residues. V lost 4 bases and J lost 5; bases outside the gene matches: 3. Germline V gives CDR1 MNHNS, CDR2 SASEGT. The CDR3 here is CASSVSGRHNEQFF. The DNA for the CDR3 is TGTGCCAGCAGTGTAAGCGGGAGGCACAATGAGCAGTTCTTC.

This clone came up once. The genes are TRBV4-1 and TRBJ1-5; TRBD1 might be the D (5 bases). The CDR3 consists of 12 residues. The V gene lost 0 bases and the J gene lost 9 bases, with 6 bases spanning the gap. Germline assignment: CDR1 MGHRA and CDR2 YSYEKL. This chain's CDR3 is CASSQERGPQHF. DNA for the CDR3: TGCGCCAGCAGCCAAGAAAGGGGGCCCCAGCATTTT.

This rearrangement joins TRBV28 to TRBJ2-2, with TRBD1 matching 7 bases. The CDR3 is 13 amino acids. Germline CDR1 MDHEN, CDR2 SYDVKM. The V and J ends lost 9 bases and 6 bases, in that order; junction bases with no gene match: 7. The DNA for the CDR3 is TGTGCCAGTAAAACACAGGGGCCCGGGGAGCTGTTTTTT. This gives the protein CASKTQGPGELFF.

The chain couples TRBV4-1 to TRBJ2-1; 13 positions agree with TRBD2. Germline CDR1 and CDR2: MGHRA and YSYEKL. Trimming at V came to 1 base and at J to 2 bases, leaving 8 bases not matched to a gene. The CDR3 sequence is 19 residues long. CDR3 residues: CASSQAGTSGIGTYNEQFF. The CDR3 nucleotides read TGCGCCAGCAGCCAAGCCGGGACTAGCGGGATTGGCACCTACAATGAGCAGTTCTTC.

This chain joins TRBV18 and TRBJ1-1; a possible D gene is TRBD1 (6 bases). Trimming cost V 4 bases and J 3 bases, with 12 bases left between them. The CDR3 contains 14 residues. The germline gives CDR1 KGHSH, CDR2 LQKENI. Here the CDR3 DNA reads TGTGCCAGCTCACGGAACGAGGGGGACACTGAAGCTTTCTTT. This gives the protein CASSRNEGDTEAFF.

This clone was observed once. This chain joins TRBV2 and TRBJ2-4; tentatively, D is TRBD2 (6 bases). The CDR3 length is 15 residues. The germline CDR1 and CDR2 sequences are SNHLY and FYNNEI. V was pared by 0 bases and J by 0 bases, with 6 bases between. CDR3 in amino acids: CASSEAGGAKNIQYF. The CDR3 DNA is TGTGCCAGCAGTGAAGCCGGGGGAGCCAAAAACATTCAGTACTTC.

A single count supports this clone. The DNA of the CDR3 is TGTGCCAGCAGTGAAGCAGACGGGAGGACCCTAGGGACCCAGTACTTC. This sequence encodes CASSEADGRTLGTQYF. This sequence joins TRBV6-1 and TRBJ2-5; TRBD2 matches 7 bases. The germline V gene has CDR1 MNHNS and CDR2 SASEGT. V lost 0 bases and J lost 7; bases outside the gene matches: 11. The CDR3 runs to 16 residues.

The chain uses TRBV27 and TRBJ1-2, with 8 positions matching TRBD1. This CDR3 contains 13 residues. CDR1 is MNHEY and CDR2 is SMNVEV in the germline V gene (reference sequence). V lost 4 bases, J lost 6 bases, and 4 bases stayed unmatched. CDR3 region: CASSYRGGHGYTF. The CDR3 DNA reads TGTGCCAGCAGTTACAGGGGGGGCCATGGCTACACCTTC.

The chain couples TRBV7-8 to TRBJ2-3; D perhaps matches TRBD2 (5 bases). This CDR3 has 15 amino acids. Trimming pared 5 bases from V and 6 bases from J, leaving 18 bases between. CDR1 and CDR2 (germline): SGHVS, FQNEAQ. CDR3 loop: CASSPAGPPWDTQYF. DNA of the CDR3: TGTGCCAGCAGCCCCGCGGGCCCTCCGTGGGATACGCAGTATTTT.

The chain has TRBV30 and TRBJ2-1; 9 bases line up with TRBD2. Trimming removed 4 bases from V and 1 base from J; junction bases left unmatched: 11. The germline gives CDR1 GTSNPN, CDR2 SVGIG (reference sequence). The CDR3 runs to 17 residues. The CDR3 DNA reads TGTGCCTGGATGGGTGGCGGGAGGGCCCGGTCCTACAATGAGCAGTTCTTC. Translating it yields CAWMGGGRARSYNEQFF.